A single sample gave rise to the 3 T cell receptor beta chains below, sequenced in a study of CD8 T cells in ankylosing spondylitis (TCRdb year 2017). The library was generated by 5' RACE. The sequencing machine was an Illumina HiSeq 2500. The raw public data were reprocessed by TCRdb itself: fastp quality trimming at Q25, MiXCR clonotype calling, in-frame beta chains only. Every distinct CDR3 protein forms one entry, paired with its most common genes and DNA. This sample gives 450,000 or so distinct CDR3 sequences in total; roughly 27% of them show up just once. The leading ten clones occupy over 0.8% of the sample. The antigens these receptors bind are not known. What the authors observed across the whole study: Blood from ankylosing spondylitis patients appeared to be characterized by a TCR beta motif made up of seven or eight highly homologous amino acid variants.

What was sequenced was blood, either unsorted or a sorted T cell fraction (not recorded which). The source of these receptors is a male donor with ankylosing spondylitis.

This chain links TRBV5-1 with TRBJ2-3; no clear D. The V and J ends lost 6 bases and 1 base respectively, with 9 bases between them. From germline, CDR1 is SGHRS and CDR2 YFSETQ. The CDR3 has 13 amino acids. Written as DNA, the CDR3 is TGCGCCAGCAACCCGGTCCGCACAGATACGCAGTATTTT. Amino acid sequence: CASNPVRTDTQYF.

This clonotype has at least ten counts. The rearrangement joins TRBV12-3 or TRBV12-4 to TRBJ2-2; D gene ambiguous. Between the trimmed V and J ends, which lost 5 bases and 6 bases, there was a span of 7 bases. This CDR3 is built from 12 residues. DNA for the CDR3: TGTGCCAGCAGTCCCGGGTCCGGGGAGCTGTTTTTT. Its protein is CASSPGSGELFF.

The V and J genes are TRBV6-1 and TRBJ2-1; 7 bases agree with TRBD2. After removal of 11 bases from V and 8 bases from J, the junction contained 12 bases not matched to a gene. Per germline, CDR1 MNHNS and CDR2 SASEGT. The CDR3 is made up of 13 amino acids. The CDR3 here is CAERGRAGDEQFF. DNA for the CDR3: TGTGCCGAGAGAGGGAGGGCCGGGGATGAGCAGTTCTTC.